The sequence of this T cell receptor beta chain was determined in a study of T cell changes during pregnancy in multiple sclerosis. TCRdb's table, derived via immunoSEQ multiplex PCR, lists solely in-frame clones and lacks some. Here the sample spans 40,000 or so clones, about 93% being singletons. Germline values: CDR1 GTSNPN, CDR2 SVGIG (reference sequence). The CDR3 extends over 11 amino acids. Trimming removed 4 bases from V and 6 bases from J, with 10 bases in between. The sequencing here drew on CD4+ T cells from peripheral blood mononuclear cells, taken in the third trimester of pregnancy. This TCR came from a female donor in good health, enrolled as a control in a pregnancy study. The gene calls are TRBV30 and TRBJ2-7; D remains ambiguous. In DNA, the CDR3 is TGTGCCTGGAAACTGGCGGCCGAGCAGTACTTC. This translates into CAWKLAAEQYF.